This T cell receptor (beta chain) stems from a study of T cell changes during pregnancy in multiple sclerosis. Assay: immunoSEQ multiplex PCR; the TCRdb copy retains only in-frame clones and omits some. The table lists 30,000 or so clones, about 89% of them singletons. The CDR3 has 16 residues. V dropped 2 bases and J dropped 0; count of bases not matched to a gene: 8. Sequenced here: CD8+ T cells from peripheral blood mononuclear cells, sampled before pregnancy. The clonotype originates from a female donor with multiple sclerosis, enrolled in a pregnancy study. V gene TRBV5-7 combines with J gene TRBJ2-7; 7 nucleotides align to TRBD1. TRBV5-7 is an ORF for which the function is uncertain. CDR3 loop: CASSLPHRDSSYEQYF. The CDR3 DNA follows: TGTGCCAGCAGCTTACCCCACCGGGACAGCTCCTACGAGCAGTACTTC.